The subject of this entry is one T cell receptor beta chain. Adults between roughly 18 and 100 years of age took part from 24 US areas. This entry belongs to a study of blood T cell repertoires in COVID-19. The overall study: Sites in the United States, Italy and Spain provided acute and convalescent COVID-19 samples. The analysed material was cDNA or gDNA that came from T cells, B-cell-depleted T cells, or PBMCs.

With 6 bases removed from V and 7 bases from J, the gap between germline ends came to 21 bases. This CDR3 is 16 amino acids long. Germline V gene lookup returns CDR1 MDHEN and CDR2 SYDVKM. Per the original data handling: Estimated nucleated cell counts came from reference gene primer amplification. TCRdb's copy holds only in-frame clones and misses some; the assay was immunoSEQ multiplex PCR. The V and J calls and clone size are taken from that table; D and trimming were inferred from the DNA. The profile shows around 250,000 clones, 75% to 90% of them singletons. Sequences were obtained from PBMCs or T cells enriched from blood (not recorded which). The sequence derives from a woman aged 25 to 45 who had recovered from COVID-19. This rearrangement joins TRBV28 to TRBJ1-4; a possible D gene is TRBD1 (6 bases). The CDR3 loop is CASRLLTTGRGEKLFF. CDR3 DNA: TGTGCCAGCAGGCTACTGACTACAGGGAGAGGTGAAAAACTGTTTTTT.